This entry lists 16 T cell receptor beta chains sequenced from one sample in a study of CD8+ T cells in alopecia areata. Treatment specified: oral pan-JAK inhibitor, 5-10 mg twice daily. Extraction of RNA preceded its reverse transcription into cDNA, which served as the sequencing template. Data came from immunoSEQ multiplex PCR; TCRdb stores just in-frame clones and leaves some out. The table has 150,000 or so clones, 54% seen once. The starting material was CD8+ T cells sorted from blood, obtained at week 4, from a patient treated with tofacitinib. All receptors come from a human donor with alopecia areata.

This chain connects TRBV30 to TRBJ2-2; no clear D. The CDR3 is made up of 12 amino acids. Looked up from germline, CDR1 is GTSNPN and CDR2 is SVGIG (reference sequence). Trimming removed 0 bases from V and 7 bases from J, with 6 bases in between. In DNA, the CDR3 is TGTGCCTGGAGTGTTGGAGTCGGGGAGCTGTTTTTT. Translated: CAWSVGVGELFF. Full variable domain (rest looked up from reference TRBV30 and TRBJ2-2): SQTIHQWPATLVQPVGSPLSLECTVEGTSNPNLYWYRQAAGRGLQLLFYSVGIGQISSEVPQNLSASRPQDRQFILSSKKLLLSDSGFYLCAWSVGVGELFFGEGSRLTVL.

In its sample, this clone was seen a few times. This sequence joins TRBV19 and TRBJ1-5, with D unclear. The CDR3 runs 17 residues. The V end was cut by 3 bases, the J end by 1 base, with 16 bases between. Germline lookup yields CDR1 LNHDA and CDR2 SQIVND (reference sequence). The CDR3 spells CASSIESGGRSNQPQHF. Written as DNA, the CDR3 is TGTGCCAGTAGTATCGAATCGGGAGGCCGAAGCAATCAGCCCCAGCATTTT.

This clone came up a few times. J is TRBJ2-3 and V is TRBV7-9; TRBD1 is a possible D gene (6 bases). Germline assignment: CDR1 SEHNR and CDR2 FQNEAQ (reference sequence). The ends were cut back, 4 bases at V and 1 base at J, with 15 bases in the middle. The CDR3 sequence is 16 residues long. The CDR3, as DNA: TGTGCCAGCAGCTCTGCCGACAGGAGCCGCACAGATACGCAGTATTTT. This gives the protein CASSSADRSRTDTQYF.

In this sample, this clone turned up a few times. The chain carries TRBV11-2 and TRBJ2-5; 10 bases are shared with TRBD2. The ends lost 4 bases at V and 5 bases at J; junction bases unmatched: 13. The germline V gene has CDR1 SGHAT and CDR2 FQNNGV. The CDR3 spans 17 residues. In DNA, the CDR3 is TGTGCCAGCAGCTCTCCCGGGGGGAGCGGGGGGGAGGAGACCCAGTACTTC. It yields the protein CASSSPGGSGGEETQYF.

This clone was observed a few times. The chain carries TRBV19 and TRBJ2-1; D remains ambiguous. The CDR3 has 15 amino acids. Between the trimmed V and J ends, which lost 1 base and 0 bases, there was a span of 7 bases. The germline V gene has CDR1 LNHDA and CDR2 SQIVND (reference sequence). CDR3 nucleotides: TGTGCCAGTAGTATAGCTATATACTCCTACAATGAGCAGTTCTTC. It codes for CASSIAIYSYNEQFF.

The chain uses TRBV9 and TRBJ2-6; D remains ambiguous. CDR1 SGDLS and CDR2 YYNGEE come from the germline V gene. V lost 4 bases to trimming and J lost 0 bases, with 5 bases between them. The length of the CDR3 is 14 residues. The CDR3 loop reads CASSLNSGANVLTF. CDR3 sequence (DNA): TGTGCCAGCAGCCTTAACTCTGGGGCCAACGTCCTGACTTTC.

There are a few counts of this clone. CDR3 sequence: CSVEGTLRTEAFF. CDR3 bases: TGCAGCGTTGAAGGGACTCTGAGGACTGAAGCTTTCTTT. The rearrangement joins TRBV29-1 to TRBJ1-1, with D unresolved. Germline values: CDR1 SQVTM, CDR2 ANQGSEA. V dropped 1 base and J dropped 5 bases, with 11 bases sitting between them. The CDR3 covers 13 residues.

This clone was counted a few times. J is TRBJ2-6 and V is TRBV15; the D gene is possibly TRBD1 (6 bases). Germline CDR1 reads LNHNV; CDR2 reads YYDKDF (reference sequence). CDR3 size: 16 residues. The ends were cut back, 3 bases at V and 2 bases at J, with 11 bases in the middle. Written as DNA, the CDR3 is TGTGCCACCAGCAGGTTCACAGGGACTGGGGCCAACGTCCTGACTTTC. Translation: CATSRFTGTGANVLTF.

V is TRBV13 and J is TRBJ1-2; possible D gene TRBD1, 5 bases. Germline V gives CDR1 PRHDT, CDR2 FYEKMQ (reference sequence). V lost 0 bases, J lost 5 bases, and 10 bases lay in between. CDR3 length: 14 residues. The CDR3, as DNA: TGTGCCAGCAGCTTAGGCCGGGACGGTTATGGCTACACCTTC. Translated: CASSLGRDGYGYTF.

This rearrangement joins TRBV5-4 to TRBJ2-1, with 7 bases lining up with TRBD2. The CDR3 length is 14 residues. Germline CDR1 is SGHNT and CDR2 is YYREEE (reference sequence). The V and J ends lost 3 bases and 6 bases, in that order; junction bases with no gene match: 6. The CDR3 spells CASSWLADRNEQFF. The CDR3 region has the DNA TGTGCCAGCAGCTGGCTAGCGGACCGCAATGAGCAGTTCTTC.

V and J are TRBV4-1 and TRBJ2-1; D perhaps matches TRBD2 (6 bases). The CDR3 sequence is 17 residues long. The ends were cut back, 0 bases at V and 4 bases at J, with 16 bases in the middle. Per the germline V gene, CDR1 is MGHRA and CDR2 is YSYEKL. The CDR3 here is CASSQDLGFGGYNEQFF. CDR3 DNA sequence: TGCGCCAGCAGCCAAGATCTTGGTTTCGGAGGGTACAATGAGCAGTTCTTC.

This clone was seen a handful of times. The rearrangement joins TRBV7-9 to TRBJ2-3; D is possibly TRBD1 or TRBD2 (5 bases each). The germline CDR1 and CDR2 sequences are SEHNR and FQNEAQ (reference sequence). Trimming took 4 bases from V and 6 from J, leaving 14 bases between them. The CDR3 loop spans 14 amino acids. CDR3 coding DNA: TGTGCCAGCAGCTCCACAGGTTGGGGGGATACGCAGTATTTT. Its protein is CASSSTGWGDTQYF.

CDR3 in DNA: TGTGCCAGCAGCTTTGGGATCGAGCAGTACTTC. Protein sequence: CASSFGIEQYF. The rearrangement links TRBV5-6 to TRBJ2-7; no clear D. The ends were cut back, 2 bases at V and 6 bases at J, with 6 bases in the middle. This CDR3 comprises 11 residues. CDR1 is SGHDT, CDR2 YYEEEE, per germline.

J is TRBJ2-3 and V is TRBV19; tentatively, D is TRBD1 (5 bases). The CDR3 spans 16 residues. The germline V gene has CDR1 LNHDA and CDR2 SQIVND (reference sequence). Trimming stripped 2 bases from V and 1 base from J, with 13 bases between. The CDR3 is CASSIFADTGTDTQYF. The CDR3 nucleotides read TGTGCCAGTAGTATATTCGCGGACACCGGCACAGATACGCAGTATTTT.

This chain's CDR3 is CASSRRDRVYQETQYF. In DNA, the CDR3 is TGTGCCAGCAGCCGACGGGACAGGGTGTACCAAGAGACCCAGTACTTC. The chain links TRBV11-2 to TRBJ2-5; TRBD1 matches at 9 bases. The CDR3 has 16 amino acids. J was trimmed by 0 bases and V by 5 bases; bases with no gene match: 7. Germline CDR1 and CDR2: SGHAT and FQNNGV.

This clone was detected a few times. V gene TRBV27 combines with J gene TRBJ2-7; TRBD2 matches 10 bases. In germline, CDR1 is MNHEY, CDR2 SMNVEV (reference sequence). V was pared by 5 bases and J by 7 bases, with 11 bases of the junction left unmatched. CDR3 length: 15 amino acids. DNA of the CDR3: TGTGCCAGCAGTCCCAACAGCGGGGGGGCCTGGGAGCAGTACTTC. Its protein is CASSPNSGGAWEQYF.